This T cell receptor (beta chain) was obtained from a study of cytomegalovirus exposure and HLA in healthy donors. Study-wide findings and caveats: Fewer N-insertions than the roughly 600-donor mean were reportedly shown by an Asian-associated ancestry cluster in a later analysis. Available immune exposure information covered CMV serostatus only. The study found most TCR sequences rare, yet found some public TCRs in many donors.

In the PCR, 60 Vbeta and 13 Jbeta primers were used. The table came from immunoSEQ multiplex PCR; TCRdb's copy has only in-frame clones and leaves some out. The table lists some 41,000 clones. J lost 6 bases, V lost 3 bases, and 10 bases had no gene match. CDR3 length: 16 residues. The germline gives CDR1 KGHSH, CDR2 LQKENI. Points on this clone: What it binds is unknown.

This clonotype was obtained from a male donor in good health and CMV-seronegative. Sequencing input: PBMCs. This chain uses TRBV18 with TRBJ1-1; 10 nucleotides align to TRBD1. The CDR3 sequence is CASSPLPKTGGPEAFF. CDR3 nucleotides: TGTGCCAGCTCACCTCTACCGAAGACAGGGGGCCCTGAAGCTTTCTTT.